The rows below give T cell receptor beta chains drawn from one sample of a study of cytomegalovirus exposure and HLA in healthy donors. Repertoires were generated with immunoSEQ multiplex PCR, while TCRdb's copy carries only in-frame clones and drops some. The table records about 93,000 clones, around 76% of them present only once. Sequenced input: PBMCs. The receptor source for this set is a man aged 25 to 40 in good health and CMV-seronegative. Both conserved end residues are part of each CDR3. The D gene is left open where the match is weak. Size values are once, few and many counts, or a class for expanded clones, and some rows have none.

clone_size	d_call	j_call	v_call	cdr3_aa	cdr3_nt
.	.	TRBJ1-1	TRBV2	CASSNLPGDAFF	TGTGCCAGCAGCAATCTTCCCGGGGATGCTTTCTTT
few	TRBD1	TRBJ1-1	TRBV4-3	CASSQGTGDGTEAFF	TGCGCCAGCAGCCAAGGTACAGGGGACGGCACTGAAGCTTTCTTT
.	.	TRBJ1-1	TRBV11-2	CASSSTSNTEAFF	TGTGCCAGCAGTTCGACTTCGAACACTGAAGCTTTCTTT
.	TRBD1	TRBJ1-1	TRBV11-2	CASSSSPGQVVNTEAFF	TGTGCCAGCAGCTCGTCTCCGGGACAGGTGGTGAACACTGAAGCTTTCTTT
.	TRBD2	TRBJ2-2	TRBV9	CASSVRAGYTGELFF	TGTGCCAGCAGCGTACGAGCGGGGTACACCGGGGAGCTGTTTTTT
many	.	TRBJ1-1	TRBV5-1	CASSLRPGTNTEAFF	TGCGCCAGCAGCTTACGACCCGGGACAAACACTGAAGCTTTCTTT
.	.	TRBJ2-1	TRBV7-3	CASSPIAAVGLNEQFF	TGTGCCAGCAGCCCCATAGCGGCCGTGGGGCTCAATGAGCAGTTCTTC
.	.	TRBJ2-1	TRBV6-5	CASSSGTVRNEQFF	TGTGCCAGCAGTTCCGGGACTGTTCGTAATGAGCAGTTCTTC
few	.	TRBJ1-1	TRBV6-1	CASSEASMYYEAFF	TGTGCCAGCAGTGAAGCGAGTATGTACTATGAAGCTTTCTTT
.	.	TRBJ2-2	TRBV7-3	CASSFSPQGGSTGELFF	TGTGCCAGCAGCTTTTCCCCACAGGGCGGCTCCACCGGGGAGCTGTTTTTT
once	.	TRBJ2-3	TRBV11-2	CASSRGSILDTQYF	TGTGCCAGCAGCCGGGGGAGTATTCTCGATACGCAGTATTTT
.	TRBD2	TRBJ2-4	TRBV9	CASSERDGEAKNIQYF	TGTGCCAGCAGCGAGCGGGACGGTGAGGCCAAAAACATTCAGTACTTC
once	TRBD2	TRBJ2-4	TRBV7-3	CASSSSGGDGIQYF	TGTGCCAGCAGCTCCAGTGGGGGGGACGGCATTCAGTACTTC
.	TRBD1	TRBJ1-2	TRBV6-6	CASSYSPGTGAYGYTF	TGTGCCAGCAGTTACTCCCCCGGGACAGGGGCCTATGGCTACACCTTC
.	.	TRBJ1-6	TRBV19	CASRGFFDSPLHF	TGTGCCAGCCGCGGTTTTTTCGATTCACCCCTCCACTTT
.	TRBD2	TRBJ2-2	TRBV27	CASSFSGLAAGELFF	TGTGCCAGCAGTTTCTCCGGACTAGCTGCCGGGGAGCTGTTTTTT